This T cell receptor beta chain was identified during a study of Graves' ophthalmopathy and Graves' hyperthyroidism. Study conclusions and caveats: At around 70% sensitivity and about 72% specificity, the model predicted progression of the ophthalmopathy. Blood also harbored most expanded thyroid clonotypes above 0.001 frequency.

There are many counts of this clonotype. Its specificity is not known. Presentation of ophthalmopathy in the donors involved moderate-to-severe activity, CAS ≥3, NOSPECS ≥4 and a duration under 3 months. Additional autoimmune diseases, uncontrolled infections, pregnancy or lactation disqualified patients. Amplified TCR beta CDR3 regions were obtained using RNA transcripts as template. RT-PCR in the first round used HTBI primers; a second-round multiplex PCR followed. TCRdb reprocessed the multiplex PCR reads via MiXCR and lists one record per CDR3 protein. The sample yields fewer than 600,000 distinct CDR3 sequences, approximately 15% seen once. This CDR3 comprises 13 residues. Trimming stripped 6 bases from V and 4 bases from J, with 15 bases between. The germline CDR1 and CDR2 sequences are DFQATT and SNEGSKA (reference sequence).

The clonotype comes from a woman in her twenties or thirties with Graves' ophthalmopathy. The sequenced sample consisted of blood. The V and J genes are TRBV20-1 and TRBJ1-2; D uncertain. This chain's CDR3 is CSACNPGSYGYTF. CDR3 DNA sequence: TGCAGTGCATGTAACCCCGGCAGCTATGGCTACACCTTC.